One sample yielded the 21 T cell receptor beta chains listed below, sequenced in a study of cytomegalovirus exposure and HLA in healthy donors. Sequenced by immunoSEQ multiplex PCR; TCRdb stores in-frame clones only, minus some. The profile covers about 69,000 clones, with about 94% appearing a single time and 1% taken by the ten largest. Material: PBMCs. All receptors come from a woman under 30 in good health and CMV-seronegative.

The chain links TRBV18 to TRBJ1-1; tentatively, D is TRBD1 (5 bases). The germline CDR1 and CDR2 sequences are KGHSH and LQKENI. Trimming pared 2 bases from V and 3 bases from J, leaving 7 bases between. The CDR3 contains 13 residues. CDR3 in amino acids: CASSPGADTEAFF. CDR3 DNA sequence: TGTGCCAGCTCACCAGGGGCCGACACTGAAGCTTTCTTT.

The rearrangement joins TRBV27 to TRBJ2-6; D unclear. This CDR3 contains 12 residues. CDR1 is MNHEY and CDR2 is SMNVEV in the germline V gene (reference sequence). V gave up 8 bases and J gave up 6 bases, with 8 bases separating them. The CDR3 DNA sequence: TGTGCCAGCGGCCTTCCGGCCAACGTCCTGACTTTC. This gives the protein CASGLPANVLTF.

This clone was counted between two and nine times. V gene TRBV5-4 combines with J gene TRBJ2-7, with TRBD1 matching over 11 bases. CDR1 and CDR2 from the germline V gene are SGHNT and YYREEE (reference sequence). The CDR3 runs to 16 residues. Trimming removed 2 bases from V and 5 bases from J; junction bases left unmatched: 9. The CDR3 DNA reads as TGTGCCAGCAGCTTTACCTCCGGGACAGGGGGACACGAGCAGTACTTC. This translates into CASSFTSGTGGHEQYF. Full variable domain (rest looked up from reference TRBV5-4 and TRBJ2-7): ETGVTQSPTHLIKTRGQQVTLRCSSQSGHNTVSWYQQALGQGPQFIFQYYREEENGRGNFPPRFSGLQFPNYSSELNVNALELDDSALYLCASSFTSGTGGHEQYFGPGTRLTVT.

The chain employs TRBV9 and TRBJ1-2; 9 positions match TRBD1. Per the germline V gene, CDR1 is SGDLS and CDR2 is YYNGEE. The CDR3 length is 16 residues. The J segment lost 4 bases and the V segment lost 0 bases, leaving 7 bases of the junction unmatched. The CDR3 region is CASSVASTGGAYGYTF. CDR3 nucleotides: TGTGCCAGCAGCGTAGCTAGCACAGGGGGCGCCTATGGCTACACCTTC.

The chain couples TRBV7-2 to TRBJ2-6, with D perhaps matching TRBD1 (7 bases). Germline assignment: CDR1 SGHTA and CDR2 FQGNSA. The CDR3 covers 20 residues. Trimming took off 0 bases at V and 0 bases at J, with 18 bases between the two ends. DNA of the CDR3: TGTGCCAGCAGCTTAGCGCGGGACAGTGAATTTTACTCTGGGGCCAACGTCCTGACTTTC. This gives the protein CASSLARDSEFYSGANVLTF.

This chain uses TRBV7-9 with TRBJ2-1; the D gene is possibly TRBD1 (6 bases). Germline CDR1 SEHNR, CDR2 FQNEAQ (reference sequence). This CDR3 is built from 17 residues. The ends were cut back, 3 bases at V and 4 bases at J, with 19 bases in the middle. The CDR3 sequence is CASSFPQGRGPYNEQFF. The CDR3 DNA follows: TGTGCCAGCAGCTTTCCTCAGGGCAGGGGCCCTTACAATGAGCAGTTCTTC.

This chain links TRBV9 with TRBJ1-1, with TRBD1 identical over 10 bases. V dropped 4 bases and J dropped 1; count of bases not matched to a gene: 4. The germline gives CDR1 SGDLS, CDR2 YYNGEE. The CDR3 contains 15 residues. CDR3 loop: CASSFWTGGNTEAFF. CDR3 nucleotide sequence: TGTGCCAGCAGCTTCTGGACAGGGGGGAACACTGAAGCTTTCTTT.

The chain joins TRBV12-5 to TRBJ2-2; 7 bases agree with TRBD1. This CDR3 has 17 amino acids. V trimming: 6 bases; J trimming: 0 bases; junction bases outside the gene matches: 10. Germline assignment: CDR1 LGHNT and CDR2 FRNRAP. The CDR3 reads CASGLGKGTANTGELFF. For the CDR3, the DNA is TGTGCTAGTGGCCTTGGTAAGGGGACAGCGAACACCGGGGAGCTGTTTTTT.

V gene TRBV5-1 combines with J gene TRBJ1-3, with D perhaps matching TRBD1 (5 bases). CDR1 SGHRS and CDR2 YFSETQ come from the germline V gene. The CDR3 length is 14 residues. With 5 bases removed from V and 0 bases from J, the gap between germline ends came to 9 bases. The CDR3 is CASSWDSSGNTIYF. In nucleotides, the CDR3 is TGCGCCAGCAGTTGGGACTCCTCTGGAAACACCATATATTTT.

The rearrangement uses TRBV6-1 and TRBJ1-1; D ambiguous. Looked up from germline, CDR1 is MNHNS and CDR2 is SASEGT. The V and J ends lost 3 bases and 0 bases respectively, with 11 bases between them. This CDR3 has 15 residues. The CDR3: CASSERGPLNTEAFF. In DNA, the CDR3 is TGTGCCAGCAGTGAGCGAGGGCCCTTGAACACTGAAGCTTTCTTT.

The V gene is TRBV5-4, the J gene TRBJ2-1; D may be TRBD1 (6 bases). CDR1 is SGHNT, CDR2 YYREEE, per germline (reference sequence). The CDR3 length is 14 residues. The V end lost 4 bases, the J end lost 2 bases, and 10 bases lay between the germline ends. The CDR3 DNA reads as TGTGCCAGCAGCATAGGGGGTCCCTACAATGAGCAGTTCTTC. Protein sequence: CASSIGGPYNEQFF.

The chain carries TRBV15 and TRBJ1-1, with 7 bases lining up with TRBD1. The CDR3 sequence is 14 residues long. V shed 3 bases, J shed 4 bases, and the junction held 5 bases outside the gene matches. CDR1 LNHNV and CDR2 YYDKDF come from the germline V gene (reference sequence). The CDR3 DNA reads as TGTGCCACCAGCAGGGGGGACAGCGCCACTGAAGCTTTCTTT. Encoded protein: CATSRGDSATEAFF.

This chain connects TRBV5-6 to TRBJ2-2; no clear D. Between the trimmed V and J ends, which lost 0 bases and 2 bases, there was a span of 5 bases. Germline V gene lookup returns CDR1 SGHDT and CDR2 YYEEEE. This CDR3 region has 14 residues. The CDR3 nucleotides are TGTGCCAGCAGCTTGGTTCATAACACCGGGGAGCTGTTTTTT. Its translation is CASSLVHNTGELFF.

The chain combines TRBV5-1 with TRBJ2-5; 8 nucleotides agree with TRBD1. Germline V gene sequence: CDR1 SGHRS, CDR2 YFSETQ. V lost 2 bases and J lost 1; bases outside the gene matches: 1. The CDR3 consists of 14 residues. The CDR3 protein is CASSFGQGQETQYF. The CDR3 DNA follows: TGCGCCAGCAGCTTTGGACAGGGCCAAGAGACCCAGTACTTC.

V and J are TRBV25-1 and TRBJ2-3; TRBD2 is a possible D gene (6 bases). V was shortened by 2 bases and J by 4 bases, with 7 bases between the two germline ends. Germline-derived CDR1 and CDR2 are MGHDK and SYGVNS. The CDR3 runs 13 residues. CDR3 protein: CASSERRADTQYF. The CDR3 nucleotides are TGTGCCAGCAGTGAACGGAGGGCAGATACGCAGTATTTT.

As DNA, the CDR3 is TGTGCCAGCAGCCAAGTCCGGACTAGCAAAGGGAACAATGAGCAGTTCTTC. Translated, it gives CASSQVRTSKGNNEQFF. The chain links TRBV4-2 to TRBJ2-1; 8 bases are shared with TRBD2. Trimming removed 1 base from V and 5 bases from J; junction bases left unmatched: 10. CDR3 length equals 17 residues. The germline V gene has CDR1 LGHNA and CDR2 YNFKEQ.

This sequence joins TRBV6-5 and TRBJ2-5; D unresolved. Trimming shortened V by 7 bases and J by 5 bases, and 8 bases separated the two germline ends. The CDR3 extends over 11 amino acids. The germline V gene encodes CDR1 MNHEY and CDR2 SVGAGI. CDR3 coding DNA: TGTGCCAGCACCCTCGGGGAGACCCAGTACTTC. Translated, it gives CASTLGETQYF.

The chain employs TRBV14 and TRBJ2-5; D is ambiguous. The CDR3 loop spans 12 amino acids. The germline CDR1 and CDR2 sequences are SGHDN and FVKESK. With 3 bases removed from V and 4 bases from J, the gap between germline ends came to 6 bases. DNA of the CDR3: TGTGCCAGCAGCCAGGCAACAGAGACCCAGTACTTC. This codes for CASSQATETQYF. Combining the CDR3 with reference TRBV14 and TRBJ2-5 gives the whole variable domain EAGVTQFPSHSVIEKGQTVTLRCDPISGHDNLYWYRRVMGKEIKFLLHFVKESKQDESGMPNNRFLAERTGGTYSTLKVQPAELEDSGVYFCASSQATETQYFGPGTRLLVL.

V and J are TRBV6-6 and TRBJ2-6, with 8 bases fitting TRBD1. Germline assignment: CDR1 MNHNY and CDR2 SVGAGI (reference sequence). The CDR3 has 16 amino acids. Trimming removed 4 bases from V and 4 bases from J; junction bases left unmatched: 6. The CDR3 sequence is CASSFGQGAGANVLTF. The CDR3 nucleotides read TGTGCCAGCAGTTTCGGACAGGGCGCAGGGGCCAACGTCCTGACTTTC.

Here the CDR3 reads CASTPTGGIGNTIYF. The CDR3 region has the DNA TGTGCCAGCACTCCGACAGGGGGCATTGGAAACACCATATATTTT. The chain carries TRBV9 and TRBJ1-3, with TRBD1 identical over 10 bases. The germline gives CDR1 SGDLS, CDR2 YYNGEE. V gave up 6 bases and J gave up 3 bases; unmatched junction bases: 6. The CDR3 contains 15 residues. The variable domain in full, completed from reference TRBV9 and TRBJ1-3, reads DSGVTQTPKHLITATGQRVTLRCSPRSGDLSVYWYQQSLDQGLQFLIQYYNGEERAKGNILERFSAQQFPDLHSELNLSSLELGDSALYFCASTPTGGIGNTIYFGEGSWLTVV.

The chain joins TRBV20-1 to TRBJ2-3; D not certain. The V end lost 4 bases, the J end lost 5 bases, and 7 bases lay between the germline ends. The CDR3 totals 11 residues. Germline lookup yields CDR1 DFQATT and CDR2 SNEGSKA (reference sequence). In DNA form, the CDR3 reads TGCAGTGCTATTAAATTAGATACGCAGTATTTT. Amino acids: CSAIKLDTQYF.